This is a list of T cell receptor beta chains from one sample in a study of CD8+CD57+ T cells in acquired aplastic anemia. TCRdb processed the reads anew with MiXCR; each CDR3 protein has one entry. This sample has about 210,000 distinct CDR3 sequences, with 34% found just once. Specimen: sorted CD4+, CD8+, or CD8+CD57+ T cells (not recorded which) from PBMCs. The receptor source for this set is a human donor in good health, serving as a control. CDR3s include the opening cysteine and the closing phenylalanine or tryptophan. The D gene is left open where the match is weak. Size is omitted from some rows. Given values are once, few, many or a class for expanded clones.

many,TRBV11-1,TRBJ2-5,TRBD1,TGTGCCAGCAGCCGGGACAGGGAGACCCAGTACTTC,CASSRDRETQYF
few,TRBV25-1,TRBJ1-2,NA,TGTGCCAGCACCCGGCAGGCCACTAACTATGGCTACACCTTC,CASTRQATNYGYTF
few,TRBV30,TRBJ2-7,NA,TGTGCCTGGAGTGTAGTTAAGACAGGTACTCTCTCCTACGAGCAGTACTTC,CAWSVVKTGTLSYEQYF
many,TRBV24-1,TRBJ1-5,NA,TGTGCCACCAGTGCGAATTCCGATCAGCCCCAGCATTTT,CATSANSDQPQHF
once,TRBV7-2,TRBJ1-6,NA,TGTGCCAGCAGCTCCGAAAGGGGAGGCTCACCCCTCCACTTT,CASSSERGGSPLHF
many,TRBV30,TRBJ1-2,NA,TGTGCCTGGGGGGTCTACCTACGCTACACCTTC,CAWGVYLRYTF
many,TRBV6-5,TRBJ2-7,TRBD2,TGTGCCAGCAGTTACTCGGGCGGGAGGGAATCCTACGAGCAGTACTTC,CASSYSGGRESYEQYF
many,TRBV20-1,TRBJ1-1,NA,TGCAGTGCAAACGAACCCCTGACAGCGAACACTGAAGCTTTCTTT,CSANEPLTANTEAFF
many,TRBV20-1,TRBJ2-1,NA,TGCAGTGCTAGAGATGGAACTAGCCAGAATGAGCAGTTCTTC,CSARDGTSQNEQFF
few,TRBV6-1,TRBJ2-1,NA,TGTGCCAGCAGTAGGACTTCGTACCTTTACAATGAGCAGTTCTTC,CASSRTSYLYNEQFF
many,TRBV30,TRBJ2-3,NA,TGTGCCTGGACTAACGGGGATACGCAGTATTTT,CAWTNGDTQYF
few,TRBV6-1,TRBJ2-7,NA,TGTGCCAGCAGAAGGAAGCCACCGGACAGACTCGAGCAGTACTTC,CASRRKPPDRLEQYF
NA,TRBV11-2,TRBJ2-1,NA,TGTGCCAGCAGCTTAGGCCACCCCTCCTACAATGAGCAGTTCTTC,CASSLGHPSYNEQFF
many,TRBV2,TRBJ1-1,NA,TGTGCCAGCAGTGAGATGGGGCAGGGTGAGGCTTTCTTT,CASSEMGQGEAFF
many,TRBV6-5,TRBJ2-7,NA,TGTGCCAGCAGTTCCATACTGCGTTACCAGCAGTACTTC,CASSSILRYQQYF
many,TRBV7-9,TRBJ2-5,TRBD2,TGTGCCAGCAGCTTATCAGCGGGAGCGCAAGAGACCCAGTACTTC,CASSLSAGAQETQYF
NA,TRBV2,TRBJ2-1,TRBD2,TGTGCCAGCAATCGGGGACTAGCGGGAGATGAGCAGTTCTTC,CASNRGLAGDEQFF
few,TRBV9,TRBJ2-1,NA,TGTGCCAGCAGCGATATATTAGACAGGTCCCACAATGAGCAGTTCTTC,CASSDILDRSHNEQFF
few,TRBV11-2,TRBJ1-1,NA,TGTGCCAGCAGCCGATTTGGGGGGATGACTGAAGCTTTCTTT,CASSRFGGMTEAFF
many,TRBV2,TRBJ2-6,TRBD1,TGTGCCAGCAGGGAAGCTTGGGGACAGGTCTACTCTGGGGCCAACGTCCTGACTTTC,CASREAWGQVYSGANVLTF
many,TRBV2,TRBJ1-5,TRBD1,TGTGCCAGCAATGCTGACAGGGGTAGCGGTCAGCCCCAGCATTTT,CASNADRGSGQPQHF
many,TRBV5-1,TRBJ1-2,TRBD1,TGCGCCAGCAGCCCTATGACAGGGAACTATGGCTACACCTTC,CASSPMTGNYGYTF
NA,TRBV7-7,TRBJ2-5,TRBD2,TGTGCCAGCAGCCAAATAGCGGGGGAACAAGAGACCCAGTACTTC,CASSQIAGEQETQYF
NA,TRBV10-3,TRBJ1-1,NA,TGTGCCATCGGTCCTAACCCTGAAGCTTTCTTT,CAIGPNPEAFF
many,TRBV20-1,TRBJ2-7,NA,TGCAGCGTTAGTACTAGCTCCTACGAGCAGTACTTC,CSVSTSSYEQYF
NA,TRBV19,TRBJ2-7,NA,TGTGCCAGCAGCTTGGAGTCTAGCTCCTACAATGAGCAGTACTTC,CASSLESSSYNEQYF
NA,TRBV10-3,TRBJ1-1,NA,TGTGCCATCAGTGAGCCTGCAAGGGGGGATAACACTGAAGCTTTCTTT,CAISEPARGDNTEAFF
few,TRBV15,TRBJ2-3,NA,TGTGCCACCAGCAACCGGACCGACTCGGGTAGCACAGATACGCAGTATTTT,CATSNRTDSGSTDTQYF
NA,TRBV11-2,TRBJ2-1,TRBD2,TGTGCCAGCACCTTCTTAGTGGGAAGCGGGATTTACAATGAGCAGTTCTTC,CASTFLVGSGIYNEQFF
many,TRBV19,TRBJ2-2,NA,TGTGCCAGTAGCCCCGGGTCTAGGGGCACCGGGGAGCTGTTTTTT,CASSPGSRGTGELFF
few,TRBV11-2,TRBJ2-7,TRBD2,TGTGCCAGCAGCTCCTCAACTAGCGGGGTCTACGAGCAGTACTTC,CASSSSTSGVYEQYF
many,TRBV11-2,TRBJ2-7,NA,TGTGCCAGCAGCCGAGGGAACCAAATCTCCTACGAGCAGTACTTC,CASSRGNQISYEQYF
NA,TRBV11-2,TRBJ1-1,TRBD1,TGTGCCAGCAGCCTTTCTCAACCCGTGGACAGGGGAATAGAACGGTATGTAGCTTTCTTT,CASSLSQPVDRGIERYVAFF
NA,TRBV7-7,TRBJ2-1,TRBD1,TGTGCTAGCAGCTTAGGACAGGGGGGCAATGAGCAGTTCTTC,CASSLGQGGNEQFF
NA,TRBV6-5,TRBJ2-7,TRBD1,TGTGCCAGCAGTTACTTGACAGGGAGCTCCTGCGAGCAGTACTTC,CASSYLTGSSCEQYF
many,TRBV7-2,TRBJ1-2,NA,TGTGCCAGCAGCTTATCGCAGGGGCGCTACACCTTC,CASSLSQGRYTF
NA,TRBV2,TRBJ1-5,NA,TGTGCCAGCAGTGATTGGGGGAGCAATCAGCCCCAGCATTTT,CASSDWGSNQPQHF
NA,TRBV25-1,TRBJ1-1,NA,TGTGCCAGCAGTTGGCGGGAGAACACTGAAGCTTTCTTT,CASSWRENTEAFF
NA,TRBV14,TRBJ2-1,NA,TGTGCCAGCAGCCAAGGCCCCCGGGGGCAGGCAAGCTACAATGAGCAGTTCTTC,CASSQGPRGQASYNEQFF
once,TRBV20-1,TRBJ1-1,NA,TGCAGTGCTCGGACAGAAACTAACACTGAAGCTTTCTTT,CSARTETNTEAFF
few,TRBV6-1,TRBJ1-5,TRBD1,TGTGCCAGCAGAGAACCGGGACAGGGGAATCAGCCCCAGCATTTT,CASREPGQGNQPQHF
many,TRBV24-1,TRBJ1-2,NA,TGTGCCACCCGATCATGGGACGATGGCTACACCTTC,CATRSWDDGYTF
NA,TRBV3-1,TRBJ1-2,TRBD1,TGTGCCAGCAGCCTATCCGGGACAGGGACCTATGGCTACACCTTC,CASSLSGTGTYGYTF
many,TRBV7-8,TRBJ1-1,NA,TGTGCCAGCAGCTTAGTCGGGTCGTTGAACACTGAAGCTTTCTTT,CASSLVGSLNTEAFF
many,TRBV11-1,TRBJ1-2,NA,TGTGCCAGCAGACTCCCCGCCGGCGGGGGCTCCTATGGCTACACCTTC,CASRLPAGGGSYGYTF
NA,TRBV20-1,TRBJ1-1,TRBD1,TGCAGTGCTCGGCGCCGCGACAGGGGGCGCGTTAACACTGAAGCTTTCTTT,CSARRRDRGRVNTEAFF
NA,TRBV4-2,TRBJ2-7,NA,TGTGCCAGCAGCCTTAACCCTCGCAACCCGACGGCGTACGAGCAGTACTTC,CASSLNPRNPTAYEQYF
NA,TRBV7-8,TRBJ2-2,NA,TGCGCCAGCAACAGACAGACGAACACCGGGGAGCTGTTTTTT,CASNRQTNTGELFF
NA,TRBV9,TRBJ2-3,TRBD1,TGTGCCAGCAGCGTAGGGACAGGGGGCACATCAGATACGCAGTATTTT,CASSVGTGGTSDTQYF
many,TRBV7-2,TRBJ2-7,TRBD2,TGTGCCAGCAGCCTGACTAGCGGGGGATACGAGCAGTACTTC,CASSLTSGGYEQYF
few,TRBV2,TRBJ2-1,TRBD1,TGTGCCAGCAGTGTCGAGGGGGCTCCTTTTTTTGGTGAGCAGTTCTTC,CASSVEGAPFFGEQFF